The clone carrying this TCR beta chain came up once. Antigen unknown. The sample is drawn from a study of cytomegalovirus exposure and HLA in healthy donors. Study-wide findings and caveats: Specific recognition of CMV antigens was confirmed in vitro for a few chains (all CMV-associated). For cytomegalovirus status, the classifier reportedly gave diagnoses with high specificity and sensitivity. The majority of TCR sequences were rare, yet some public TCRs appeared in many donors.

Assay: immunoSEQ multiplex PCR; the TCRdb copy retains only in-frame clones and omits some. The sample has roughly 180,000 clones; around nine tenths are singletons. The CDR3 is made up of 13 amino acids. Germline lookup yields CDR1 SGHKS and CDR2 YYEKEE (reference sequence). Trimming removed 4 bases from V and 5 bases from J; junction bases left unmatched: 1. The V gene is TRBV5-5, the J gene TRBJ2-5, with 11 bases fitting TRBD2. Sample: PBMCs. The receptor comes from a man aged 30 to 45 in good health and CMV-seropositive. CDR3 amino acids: CASSRLAGETQYF. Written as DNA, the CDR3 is TGTGCCAGCAGCCGACTAGCGGGGGAGACCCAGTACTTC. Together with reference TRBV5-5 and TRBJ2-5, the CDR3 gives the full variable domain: DAGVTQSPTHLIKTRGQQVTLRCSPISGHKSVSWYQQVLGQGPQFIFQYYEKEERGRGNFPDRFSARQFPNYSSELNVNALLLGDSALYLCASSRLAGETQYFGPGTRLLVL.